This T cell receptor (beta chain) was captured in a study of shared clonotypes between healthy human individuals. Sequencing was performed with immunoSEQ multiplex PCR; in TCRdb, only in-frame clones are kept and a portion is missing. This sample has millions of clones, with 85% to 95% found just once. Naive CD8 cells comprised CD45RO-negative, CCR7-positively selected cells, excluding terminally differentiated effector memory CD45RA+ cells. V was trimmed by 6 bases and J by 2 bases, leaving 8 bases between them. The CDR3 has 13 residues. Germline CDR1 LNHDA, CDR2 SQIVND (reference sequence). This chain links TRBV19 with TRBJ1-5, with a possible D match to TRBD1 (5 bases). Sequencing used naive CD8+ T cells sorted from blood. This TCR was sampled from a man aged 18-30 years in good health. CDR3 sequence reads: CASREGGNQPQHF. The CDR3 region has the DNA TGTGCCAGTAGGGAAGGGGGCAATCAGCCCCAGCATTTT.